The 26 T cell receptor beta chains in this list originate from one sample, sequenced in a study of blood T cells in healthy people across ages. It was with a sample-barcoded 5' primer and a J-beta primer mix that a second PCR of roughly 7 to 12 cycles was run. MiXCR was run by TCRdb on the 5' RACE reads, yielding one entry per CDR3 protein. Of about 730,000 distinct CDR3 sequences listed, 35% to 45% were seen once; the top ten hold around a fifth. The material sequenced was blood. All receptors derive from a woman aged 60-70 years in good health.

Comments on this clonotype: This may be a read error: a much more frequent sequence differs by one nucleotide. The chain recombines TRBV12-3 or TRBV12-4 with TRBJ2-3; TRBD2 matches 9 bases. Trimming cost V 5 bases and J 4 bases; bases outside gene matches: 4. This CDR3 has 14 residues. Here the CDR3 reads CASSHSGRADTQYF. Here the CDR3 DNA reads TGTGCCAGCAGTCATAGCGGGAGAGCAGATACGCAGTATTTT.

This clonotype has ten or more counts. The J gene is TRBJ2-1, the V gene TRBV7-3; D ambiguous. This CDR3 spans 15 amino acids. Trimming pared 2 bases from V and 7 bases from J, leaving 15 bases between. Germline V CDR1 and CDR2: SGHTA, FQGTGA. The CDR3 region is CASSLWRSALNEQFF. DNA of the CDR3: TGTGCCAGCAGCTTATGGCGCTCCGCACTAAATGAGCAGTTCTTC.

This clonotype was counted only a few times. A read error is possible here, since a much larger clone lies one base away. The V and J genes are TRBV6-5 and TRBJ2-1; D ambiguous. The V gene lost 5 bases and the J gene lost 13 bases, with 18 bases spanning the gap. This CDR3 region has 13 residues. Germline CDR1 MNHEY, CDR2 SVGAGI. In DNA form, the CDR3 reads TGTGCCAGCAGTCGATCGGCGGAAGAGACCCAGTTCTTC. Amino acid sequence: CASSRSAEETQFF.

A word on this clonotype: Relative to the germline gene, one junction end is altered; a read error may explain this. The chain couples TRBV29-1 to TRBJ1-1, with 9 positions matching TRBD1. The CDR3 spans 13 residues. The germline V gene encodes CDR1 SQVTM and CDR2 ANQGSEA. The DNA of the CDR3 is TGCAGCGTTGTGACAGGGGGGAAAACTGGAGCTTTCTTT. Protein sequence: CSVVTGGKTGAFF.

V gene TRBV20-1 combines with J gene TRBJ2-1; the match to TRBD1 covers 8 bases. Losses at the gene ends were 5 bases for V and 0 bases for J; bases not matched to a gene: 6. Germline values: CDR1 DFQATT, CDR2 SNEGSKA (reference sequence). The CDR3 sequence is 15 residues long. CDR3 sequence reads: CSAHGQGRSYNEQFF. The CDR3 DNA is TGCAGTGCTCATGGACAGGGACGCTCCTACAATGAGCAGTTCTTC.

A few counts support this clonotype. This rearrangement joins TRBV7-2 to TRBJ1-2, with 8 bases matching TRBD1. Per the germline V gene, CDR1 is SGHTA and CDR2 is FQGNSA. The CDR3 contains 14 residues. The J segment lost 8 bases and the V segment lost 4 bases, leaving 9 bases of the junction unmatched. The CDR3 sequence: CASSSDQGARGYTF. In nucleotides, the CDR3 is TGTGCCAGCAGCTCCGACCAGGGGGCGCGGGGCTACACCTTC.

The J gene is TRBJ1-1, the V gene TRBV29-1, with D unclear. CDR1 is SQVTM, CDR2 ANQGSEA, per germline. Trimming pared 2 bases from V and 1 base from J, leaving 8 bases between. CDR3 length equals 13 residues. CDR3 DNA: TGCAGCGTTGAACCGCGTGAGAACACTGAAGCTTTCTTT. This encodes CSVEPRENTEAFF.

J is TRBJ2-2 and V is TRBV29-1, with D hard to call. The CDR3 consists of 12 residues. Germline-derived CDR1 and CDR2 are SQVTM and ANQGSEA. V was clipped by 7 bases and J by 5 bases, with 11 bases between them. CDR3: CSGALGTGELFF. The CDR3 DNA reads TGCAGCGGGGCGTTAGGAACCGGGGAGCTGTTTTTT.

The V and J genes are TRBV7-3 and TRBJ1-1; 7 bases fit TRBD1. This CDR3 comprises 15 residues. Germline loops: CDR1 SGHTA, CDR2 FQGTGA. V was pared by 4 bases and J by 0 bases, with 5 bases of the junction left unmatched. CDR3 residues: CASSYRGGMNTEAFF. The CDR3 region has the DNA TGTGCCAGCAGCTACAGGGGTGGTATGAACACTGAAGCTTTCTTT. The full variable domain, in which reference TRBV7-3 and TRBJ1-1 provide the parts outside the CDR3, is GAGVSQTPSNKVTEKGKYVELRCDPISGHTALYWYRQSLGQGPEFLIYFQGTGAADDSGLPNDRFFAVRPEGSVSTLKIQRTERGDSAVYLCASSYRGGMNTEAFFGQGTRLTVV.

CDR3 coding DNA: TGCAGCGTTTCTGACCTTGAGTTCGGCTCCTACGAGCAGTACTTC. Translation: CSVSDLEFGSYEQYF. V usage is TRBV29-1 and J usage is TRBJ2-7; no firm D call. Germline V gives CDR1 SQVTM, CDR2 ANQGSEA. V shed 5 bases and J shed 0 bases, with 17 bases lying between them. The CDR3 is 15 residues long.

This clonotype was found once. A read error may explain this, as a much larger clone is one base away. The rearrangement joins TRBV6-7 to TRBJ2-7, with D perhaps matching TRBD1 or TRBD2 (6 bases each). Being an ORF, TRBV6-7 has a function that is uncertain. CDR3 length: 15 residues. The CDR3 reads CATRRGTMAAYERYF. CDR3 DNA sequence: TGTGCCACAAGGAGGGGGACGATGGCCGCCTACGAGCGGTACTTC.

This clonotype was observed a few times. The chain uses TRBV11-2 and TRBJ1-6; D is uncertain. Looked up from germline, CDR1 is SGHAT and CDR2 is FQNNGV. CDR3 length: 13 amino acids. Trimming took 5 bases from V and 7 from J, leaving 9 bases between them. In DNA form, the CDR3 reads TGTGCCAGCAGCCCGACGGACAATTCACCCCTCCACTTT. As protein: CASSPTDNSPLHF.

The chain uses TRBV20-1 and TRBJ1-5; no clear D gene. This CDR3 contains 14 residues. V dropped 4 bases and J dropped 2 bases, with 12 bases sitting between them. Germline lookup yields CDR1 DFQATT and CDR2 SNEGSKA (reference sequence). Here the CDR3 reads CSATSTPGNQPQHF. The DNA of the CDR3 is TGCAGTGCTACCAGCACTCCGGGCAATCAGCCCCAGCATTTT.

CDR3 amino acids: CASSTRGRTEAFF. The CDR3 DNA reads TGTGCCAGCAGCACCAGGGGAAGGACTGAAGCTTTCTTT. This chain connects TRBV5-6 to TRBJ1-1; weak D call: TRBD1 (6 bases). V was cut by 4 bases and J by 5 bases, with 12 bases left in between. Germline CDR1 is SGHDT and CDR2 is YYEEEE. This CDR3 is built from 13 residues.

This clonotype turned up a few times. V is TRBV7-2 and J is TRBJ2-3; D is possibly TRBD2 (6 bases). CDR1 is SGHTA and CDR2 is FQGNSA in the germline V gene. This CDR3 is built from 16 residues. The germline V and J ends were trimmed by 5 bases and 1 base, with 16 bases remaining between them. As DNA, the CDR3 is TGTGCCAGCAGCCCTTGGGGGGACGTCGGCACAGATACGCAGTATTTT. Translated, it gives CASSPWGDVGTDTQYF.

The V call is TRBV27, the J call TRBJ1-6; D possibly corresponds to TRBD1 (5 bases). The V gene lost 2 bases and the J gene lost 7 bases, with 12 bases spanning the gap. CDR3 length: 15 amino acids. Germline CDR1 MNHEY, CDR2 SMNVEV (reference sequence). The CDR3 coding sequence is TGTGCCAGCAGTTTAGGGGGAGGGATAAATTCACCCCTCCACTTT. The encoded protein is CASSLGGGINSPLHF.

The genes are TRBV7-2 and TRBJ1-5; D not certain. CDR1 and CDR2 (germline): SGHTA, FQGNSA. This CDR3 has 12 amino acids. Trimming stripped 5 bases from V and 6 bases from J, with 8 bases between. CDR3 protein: CASSLSSQPQHF. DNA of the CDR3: TGTGCCAGCAGCCTATCCAGTCAGCCCCAGCATTTT.

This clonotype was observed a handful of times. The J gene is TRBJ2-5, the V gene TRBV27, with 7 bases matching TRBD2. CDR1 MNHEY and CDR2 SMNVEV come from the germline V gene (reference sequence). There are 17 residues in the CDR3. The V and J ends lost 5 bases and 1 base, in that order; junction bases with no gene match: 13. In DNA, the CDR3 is TGTGCCAGCAGTCCAGGAGGGAGGGCCGGGCTCCAAGAGACCCAGTACTTC. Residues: CASSPGGRAGLQETQYF.

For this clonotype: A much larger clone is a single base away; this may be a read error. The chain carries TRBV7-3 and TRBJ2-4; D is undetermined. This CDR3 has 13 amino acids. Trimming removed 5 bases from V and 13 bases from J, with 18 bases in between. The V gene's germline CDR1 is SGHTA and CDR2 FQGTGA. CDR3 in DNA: TGTGCCAGCAGCCAAAAAGGGAACAATGAGCAGTACTTC. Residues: CASSQKGNNEQYF.

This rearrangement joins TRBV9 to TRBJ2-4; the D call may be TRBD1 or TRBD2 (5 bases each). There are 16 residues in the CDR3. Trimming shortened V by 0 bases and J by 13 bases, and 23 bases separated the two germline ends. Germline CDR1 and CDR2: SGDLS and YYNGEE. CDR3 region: CASSVAGEGRAWEQYF. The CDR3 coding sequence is TGTGCCAGCAGCGTAGCTGGAGAGGGGCGCGCCTGGGAGCAGTACTTC.

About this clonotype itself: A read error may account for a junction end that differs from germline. The CDR3 is CASIPDRVYGYTF. CDR3 nucleotides: TGCGCCAGCATCCCGGACAGGGTCTATGGCTACACCTTC. V is TRBV7-8 and J is TRBJ1-2; TRBD1 aligns across 8 bases. The germline CDR1 and CDR2 sequences are SGHVS and FQNEAQ. The CDR3 consists of 13 residues.

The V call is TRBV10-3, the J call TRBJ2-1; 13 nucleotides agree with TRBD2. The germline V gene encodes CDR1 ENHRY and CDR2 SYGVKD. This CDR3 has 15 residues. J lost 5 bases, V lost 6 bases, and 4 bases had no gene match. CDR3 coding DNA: TGTGCCATCAGCGGGACTAGCGGGACAGACAATGAGCAGTTCTTC. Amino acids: CAISGTSGTDNEQFF.

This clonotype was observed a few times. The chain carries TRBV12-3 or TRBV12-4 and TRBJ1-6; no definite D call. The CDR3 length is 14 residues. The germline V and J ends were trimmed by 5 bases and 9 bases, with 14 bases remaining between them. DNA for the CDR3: TGTGCCAGCAGTCGCGGGTCGAAGGGTTCACCCCTCCACTTT. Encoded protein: CASSRGSKGSPLHF.

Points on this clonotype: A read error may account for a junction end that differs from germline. This CDR3 reads CASSVGGGVNTEAFF. For the CDR3, the DNA is TGTGCCAGCAGCGTAGGGGGGGGAGTGAACACTGAGGCTTTCTTT. The rearrangement joins TRBV9 to TRBJ1-1, with a possible D match to TRBD1 (5 bases). Germline CDR1 reads SGDLS; CDR2 reads YYNGEE. The CDR3 loop spans 15 amino acids.

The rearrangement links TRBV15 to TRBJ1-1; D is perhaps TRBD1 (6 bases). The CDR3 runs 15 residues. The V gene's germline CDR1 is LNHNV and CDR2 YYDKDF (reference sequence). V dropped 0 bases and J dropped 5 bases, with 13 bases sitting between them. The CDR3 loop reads CATSRDRGGETEAFF. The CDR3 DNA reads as TGTGCCACCAGCAGAGATAGGGGGGGAGAGACTGAAGCTTTCTTT.

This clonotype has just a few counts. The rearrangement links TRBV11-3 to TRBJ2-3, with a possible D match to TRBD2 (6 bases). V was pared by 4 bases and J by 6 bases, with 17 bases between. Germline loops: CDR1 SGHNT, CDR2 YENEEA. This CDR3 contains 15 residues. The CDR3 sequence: CASSSYGTRGDTQYF. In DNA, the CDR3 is TGTGCCAGCAGCTCCTACGGGACTCGGGGGGATACGCAGTATTTT.